The source of this T cell receptor beta chain is a study of brain T cells in children with intractable seizures. V lost 3 bases, J lost 4 bases, and 9 bases lay in between. The germline V gene has CDR1 MGHDK and CDR2 SYGVNS. The CDR3 is 13 amino acids. About this clone: Its target is not known.

Noted time point: blood from clinic visit 5 months post-surgery; TSC patient then seizure free. The sequenced cases were selected for having the highest brain T cell transcript signatures. Pre-surgery treatment included at least one anti-epileptic drug. Assay used: immunoSEQ multiplex PCR; TCRdb lists only in-frame clones, some missing. The sample holds approximately 330,000 clones, about 93% seen once. Study findings and constraints: Pre-surgery blood may have been undersampled, hiding some clones. Only CDR3 sequence similarity suggested viral specificity, without known HCMV serostatus.

V is TRBV25-1 and J is TRBJ1-2; D is unclear. The sample in question was peripheral blood, obtained about 5 months after surgery. The sequence derives from a boy under two years old with tuberous sclerosis and intractable seizures. CDR3 sequence (DNA): TGTGCCAGCAGTGAGGGCCGGGGCTATGGCTACACCTTC. Its protein product is CASSEGRGYGYTF.